Included here is one TCR beta chain sequence, with context. The sample is drawn from a study of T cells in Graves' hyperthyroidism and ophthalmopathy. Researchers amplified the TCR beta CDR3 regions from RNA transcripts. With the HTBI primer set, the TCR CDR3 went through a first round of RT-PCR. MiXCR, applied by TCRdb to the multiplex PCR reads, yields one record per CDR3 protein. The table lists some 650,000 distinct CDR3 sequences, around 15% of them singletons, with 3% to 4% in the top ten. V was pared by 5 bases and J by 4 bases, with 18 bases between. Germline CDR1 reads SGHTA; CDR2 reads FQGTGA. CDR3 length: 17 residues.

What was sequenced was blood. The genes are TRBV7-3 and TRBJ1-6, with a possible D match to TRBD1 (6 bases). This TCR came from a woman in her thirties or forties with Graves' ophthalmopathy. The CDR3 here is CASSQGQGRGYNSPLHF. In DNA form, the CDR3 reads TGTGCCAGCAGCCAGGGGCAGGGCAGGGGATATAATTCACCCCTCCACTTT.